These T cell receptor beta chains were read from a single sample in a study of cytomegalovirus exposure and HLA in healthy donors. This table comes from immunoSEQ multiplex PCR, and its TCRdb copy is limited to in-frame clones, with some not included. The top ten hold roughly 3.3% of the sample, which has around 100,000 clones, approximately 72% seen once. Sequences were obtained from PBMCs. The receptors originated from a woman aged 45-65 years in good health and CMV-seronegative. Each CDR3 is given with its conserved first and last residue. The order of the fields is clone size, V gene, CDR3 length, D gene, J gene, CDR3 DNA, CDR3 protein. D genes are given only for firm matches. Where a row states a size, it is once, few, many or the class of an expanded clone; other rows omit it.

>.|TRBV2|15|.|TRBJ1-6
TGTGCCAGCAGGGAGACGAGCTCCTATAATTCACCCCTCCACTTT
CASRETSSYNSPLHF
>.|TRBV7-9|19|.|TRBJ2-1
TGTGCCAGCAGCTCCCTAGACAGACCCATTCCTAGCTCCTACAATGAGCAGTTCTTC
CASSSLDRPIPSSYNEQFF
>.|TRBV10-2|14|TRBD1|TRBJ1-4
TGCGCCAGCAGTAGACAGGGCACTAATGAAAAACTGTTTTTT
CASSRQGTNEKLFF
>.|TRBV11-3|14|TRBD1|TRBJ1-1
TGTGCCAGCAGCCCCGGGACAGCCATCCTTGAAGCTTTCTTT
CASSPGTAILEAFF
>.|TRBV7-9|14|TRBD1|TRBJ1-6
TGTGCCAGCAGCCGACAGGGGAGTCATTCACCCCTCCACTTT
CASSRQGSHSPLHF
>.|TRBV4-1|15|.|TRBJ1-1
TGCGCCAGCAGCGGAGACCCCAAGAGACGGACTGAAGCTTTCTTT
CASSGDPKRRTEAFF
>.|TRBV6-5|14|.|TRBJ2-1
TGTGCCAGCAGTTTTCAGCGGTCCTACAATGAGCAGTTCTTC
CASSFQRSYNEQFF
>.|TRBV30|14|TRBD1|TRBJ1-4
TGTGCCTGGAGTCGTGGGACAGGCTATGAAAAACTGTTTTTT
CAWSRGTGYEKLFF
>few|TRBV13|15|TRBD1|TRBJ2-1
TGTGCCAGCAGCCGCTGGACAGGGAATGGAAATGAGCAGTTCTTC
CASSRWTGNGNEQFF
>few|TRBV6-1|15|.|TRBJ2-2
TGTGCCAGCAGTGAAATCAGCGCGGGGACCGGGGAGCTGTTTTTT
CASSEISAGTGELFF
>.|TRBV28|14|.|TRBJ1-1
TGTGCCAGCAGTTTAGGCGGTGTGAACACTGAAGCTTTCTTT
CASSLGGVNTEAFF
>few|TRBV29-1|14|TRBD2|TRBJ2-1
TGCAGCGTTGGGTTAGCGGGATATTACAATGAGCAGTTCTTC
CSVGLAGYYNEQFF
>.|TRBV5-1|15|.|TRBJ1-5
TGCGCCAGCAGCTTGGACGGGTATAGCAATCAGCCCCAGCATTTT
CASSLDGYSNQPQHF
>.|TRBV13|17|.|TRBJ1-6
TGTGCCAGCAGCGCCCATTCGGTAAGGAGGAATAATTCACCCCTCCACTTT
CASSAHSVRRNNSPLHF
>.|TRBV27|15|.|TRBJ2-3
TGTGCCAGTAGGTCCCGCCCGGGGAGCACAGATACGCAGTATTTT
CASRSRPGSTDTQYF
>.|TRBV27|15|.|TRBJ1-2
TGTGCCAGCAGTTCGACGTGGGAGTTTAACTATGGCTACACCTTC
CASSSTWEFNYGYTF
>.|TRBV29-1|14|TRBD2|TRBJ2-3
TGCAGCGCCCGCCCTAGCGGGAGCACAGATACGCAGTATTTT
CSARPSGSTDTQYF
>.|TRBV27|14|TRBD1|TRBJ2-1
TGTGCCAGCAGCCGGGACAGAGCCTACAATGAGCAGTTCTTC
CASSRDRAYNEQFF
>.|TRBV28|16|TRBD1|TRBJ1-2
TGTGCCAGCAGCTCCACAGGGGGCGCTCCATCATATGGCTACACCTTC
CASSSTGGAPSYGYTF
>.|TRBV7-6|14|.|TRBJ1-3
TGTGCCAGCAGCAAAACGGGGTGGCTGGACACCATATATTTT
CASSKTGWLDTIYF
>.|TRBV6-1|15|TRBD1|TRBJ2-7
TGTGCCAGCACCAAAGCGGGTACAGGGGGGTACGAGCAGTACTTC
CASTKAGTGGYEQYF
>few|TRBV6-5|13|TRBD1|TRBJ2-7
TGTGCCAGCAGGGGGACAGGGTCCCTCGAGCAGTACTTC
CASRGTGSLEQYF